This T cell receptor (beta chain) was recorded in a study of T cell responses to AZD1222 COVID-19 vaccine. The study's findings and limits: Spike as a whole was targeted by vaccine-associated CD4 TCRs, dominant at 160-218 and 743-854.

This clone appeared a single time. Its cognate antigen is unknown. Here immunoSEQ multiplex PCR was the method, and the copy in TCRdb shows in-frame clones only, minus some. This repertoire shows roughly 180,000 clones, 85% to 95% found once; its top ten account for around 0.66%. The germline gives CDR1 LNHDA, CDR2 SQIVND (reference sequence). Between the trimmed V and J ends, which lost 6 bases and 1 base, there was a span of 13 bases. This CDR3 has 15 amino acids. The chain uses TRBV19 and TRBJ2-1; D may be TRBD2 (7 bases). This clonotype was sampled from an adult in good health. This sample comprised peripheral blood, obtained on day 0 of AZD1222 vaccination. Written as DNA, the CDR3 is TGTGCCAGTAGAATGGAGGGGGGGTCCTACAATGAGCAGTTCTTC. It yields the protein CASRMEGGSYNEQFF. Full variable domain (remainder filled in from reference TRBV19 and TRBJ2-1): DGGITQSPKYLFRKEGQNVTLSCEQNLNHDAMYWYRQDPGQGLRLIYYSQIVNDFQKGDIAEGYSVSREKKESFPLTVTSAQKNPTAFYLCASRMEGGSYNEQFFGPGTRLTVL.